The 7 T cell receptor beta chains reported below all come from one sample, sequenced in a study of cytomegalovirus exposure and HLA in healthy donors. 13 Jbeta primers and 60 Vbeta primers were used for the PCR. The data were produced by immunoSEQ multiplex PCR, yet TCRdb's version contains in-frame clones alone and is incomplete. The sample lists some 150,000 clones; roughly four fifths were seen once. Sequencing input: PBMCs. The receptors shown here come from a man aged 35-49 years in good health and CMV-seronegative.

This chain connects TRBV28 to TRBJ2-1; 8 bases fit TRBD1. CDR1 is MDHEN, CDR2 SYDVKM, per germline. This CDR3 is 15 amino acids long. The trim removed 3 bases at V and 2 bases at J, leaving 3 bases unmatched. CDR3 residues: CASSLHRGTYNEQFF. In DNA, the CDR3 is TGTGCCAGCAGTTTGCACAGGGGGACCTACAATGAGCAGTTCTTC.

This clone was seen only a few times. This CDR3 reads CASSQGGYGYTF. The DNA of the CDR3 is TGTGCCAGCAGCCAGGGAGGCTATGGCTACACCTTC. This chain connects TRBV28 to TRBJ1-2; possibly TRBD1 for D (5 bases). Germline lookup yields CDR1 MDHEN and CDR2 SYDVKM. CDR3 length: 12 residues. Trimming left V 6 bases short and J 4 bases short, with 9 bases between.

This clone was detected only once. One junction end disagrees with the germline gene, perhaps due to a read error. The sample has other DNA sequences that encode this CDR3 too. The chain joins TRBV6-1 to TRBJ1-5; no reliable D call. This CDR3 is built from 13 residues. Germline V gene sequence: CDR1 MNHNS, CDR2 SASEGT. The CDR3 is CASSDPYNQPQHF. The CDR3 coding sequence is TGTGCCAGTAGTGACCCGTACAATCAGCCCCAGCATTTT.

The CDR3: CASLQSQVLTGELFF. The DNA of the CDR3 is TGTGCCAGCCTCCAGTCGCAGGTCCTCACCGGGGAGCTGTTTTTT. The chain links TRBV2 to TRBJ2-2; D is unresolved. Between the trimmed V and J ends, which lost 8 bases and 4 bases, there was a span of 17 bases. The CDR3 has 15 amino acids. The germline gives CDR1 SNHLY, CDR2 FYNNEI.

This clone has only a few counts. The CDR3 reads CSVEDFPHEQFF. In DNA form, the CDR3 reads TGCAGCGTTGAAGACTTCCCCCATGAGCAGTTCTTC. V and J are TRBV29-1 and TRBJ2-1, with D unresolved. This CDR3 is 12 amino acids long. Germline CDR1 SQVTM, CDR2 ANQGSEA. With 0 bases removed from V and 8 bases from J, the gap between germline ends came to 8 bases.

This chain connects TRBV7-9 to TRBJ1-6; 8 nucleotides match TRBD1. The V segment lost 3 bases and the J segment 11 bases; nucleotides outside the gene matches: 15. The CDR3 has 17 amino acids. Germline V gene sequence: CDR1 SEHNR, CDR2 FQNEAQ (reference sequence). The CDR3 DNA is TGTGCCAGCAGCTTGGCCCTTGGGACAGGCCGCGGGACACCCCTCCACTTT. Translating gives CASSLALGTGRGTPLHF.

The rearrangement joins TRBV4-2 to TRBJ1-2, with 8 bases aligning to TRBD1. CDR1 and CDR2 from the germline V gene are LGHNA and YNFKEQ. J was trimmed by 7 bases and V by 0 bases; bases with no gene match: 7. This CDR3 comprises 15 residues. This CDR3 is CASSQDAGGACGYTF. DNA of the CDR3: TGTGCCAGCAGCCAAGATGCAGGGGGCGCGTGTGGCTACACCTTC.